The T cell receptor (beta chain) described here comes from a study of regulatory T cells in long-lasting Graves disease. Time point in this sample: newly diagnosed GD, antithyroid drugs for less than 3 months. RNA isolated from PBMCs was used to make the TCR library. This clonotype was seen only a few times. Its antigen is as yet unknown. This CDR3 region has 14 residues. Germline V gives CDR1 SQVTM, CDR2 ANQGSEA. Trimming removed 0 bases from V and 9 bases from J, with 17 bases in between. Through Arm-PCR of CDR3 regions and iRepertoire HTBI primers, TCR beta libraries were built. TCRdb reanalysed the multiplex PCR reads using MiXCR and keeps one entry per CDR3 protein. The sample has under 250,000 distinct CDR3 sequences; around 21% are singletons. Points from the study as a whole: Favored usage of TRBV28, TRBJ1-2 and TRBJ2-5 was recorded in persistent disease. New patients shared fewer public clonotypes (about 970) than persistent patients did (2,741).

The V and J genes are TRBV29-1 and TRBJ1-2; D possibly corresponds to TRBD1 (5 bases). The sequencing here drew on peripheral blood mononuclear cells (PBMCs), taken at new diagnosis, from a patient treated with antithyroid drugs. The clonotype originates from a female donor with Graves disease. In DNA, the CDR3 is TGCAGCGTTGAAGATCGCGGGGCCCGAGCACGCTACACCTTC. Translated: CSVEDRGARARYTF.